The rows below give T cell receptor beta chains drawn from one sample of a study of blood T cell repertoires in COVID-19. The method was immunoSEQ multiplex PCR; TCRdb's version includes in-frame clones alone and lacks a portion of them. The profile shows fewer than 90,000 clones, approximately 80% of them singletons. The material sequenced was peripheral blood. Source of these receptors: a man in his 70s with COVID-19, enrolled during active disease. CDR3s include the opening cysteine and the closing phenylalanine or tryptophan. A D gene is named only where the DNA matches it firmly. Clone size is stated in some rows and not others, as once, few, many or a class when expanded.

>NA|TRBV5-4|TRBJ2-3|TRBD2
CASSSPGGEGRTDTQYF
TGTGCCAGCAGCTCACCTGGGGGGGAGGGACGCACAGATACGCAGTATTTT
>NA|TRBV6-2/TRBV6-3|TRBJ2-7|TRBD1
CASSDRDEQYF
TGTGCCAGCAGTGACAGGGACGAGCAGTACTTC
>NA|TRBV2|TRBJ1-5|NA
CASSESNQPQHF
TGTGCCAGCAGTGAATCAAATCAGCCCCAGCATTTT
>NA|TRBV30|TRBJ2-4|NA
CAWSVAGSKNIQYF
TGTGCCTGGAGTGTAGCCGGGTCCAAAAACATTCAGTACTTC
>NA|TRBV30|TRBJ1-1|NA
CAWSVLADTEAFF
TGTGCCTGGAGTGTACTAGCGGACACTGAAGCTTTCTTT
>NA|TRBV10-2|TRBJ1-1|NA
CASSESGGGAEAFF
TGCGCCAGCAGTGAGTCGGGGGGGGGAGCTGAAGCTTTCTTT
>once|TRBV7-6|TRBJ1-2|TRBD1
CASSPQGGAFYGYTF
TGTGCCAGCAGCCCCCAAGGGGGCGCCTTCTATGGCTACACCTTC
>once|TRBV11-3|TRBJ1-4|TRBD1
CASSLVGQRNEKLFF
TGTGCCAGCAGCTTAGTGGGACAGCGAAATGAAAAACTGTTTTTT
>NA|TRBV25-1|TRBJ1-1|TRBD1
CASRGQGAGNTEAFF
TGTGCCAGCAGAGGACAGGGGGCTGGGAACACTGAAGCTTTCTTT
>NA|TRBV6-6|TRBJ1-2|NA
CASSPTVDSPYGYTF
TGTGCCAGCAGTCCCACCGTGGACAGCCCGTATGGCTACACCTTC
>NA|TRBV27|TRBJ1-5|NA
CASGSGFGNQPQHF
TGTGCCAGCGGATCGGGGTTCGGCAATCAGCCCCAGCATTTT
>NA|TRBV27|TRBJ1-6|TRBD1
CASSDRGIGSPLHF
TGTGCCAGCAGTGACAGGGGAATTGGTTCACCCCTCCACTTT
>NA|TRBV5-4|TRBJ1-4|NA
CASSYSRSAATNEKLFF
TGTGCCAGCAGCTATAGCCGGTCAGCTGCAACTAATGAAAAACTGTTTTTT
>NA|TRBV24-1|TRBJ2-5|TRBD2
CATSDFTSGRLETQYF
TGTGCCACCAGTGATTTTACTAGCGGGAGACTGGAGACCCAGTACTTC
>NA|TRBV20-1|TRBJ1-2|NA
CSAPLGYTF
TGCAGTGCTCCTTTAGGCTACACCTTC
>NA|TRBV11-3|TRBJ1-1|TRBD1
CASSRDRLAEAFF
TGTGCCAGCAGCCGGGACAGGCTGGCTGAAGCTTTCTTT
>once|TRBV9|TRBJ2-3|NA
CASSARVLLDTQYF
TGTGCCAGCAGCGCCCGGGTCTTACTTGATACGCAGTATTTT
>NA|TRBV27|TRBJ2-1|NA
CASSLSRVLGFRNEQFF
TGTGCCAGCAGTTTATCGCGAGTATTAGGCTTCAGGAATGAGCAGTTCTTC
>NA|TRBV5-1|TRBJ2-5|NA
CASSSGETQYF
TGCGCCAGCAGCTCAGGAGAGACCCAGTACTTC
>once|TRBV11-3|TRBJ1-2|TRBD1
CASSGTGYGYTF
TGTGCCAGCAGCGGGACAGGGTATGGCTACACCTTC
>NA|TRBV7-2|TRBJ1-1|NA
CAFQENTEAFF
TGTGCCTTTCAGGAGAACACTGAAGCTTTCTTT
>NA|TRBV6-5|TRBJ1-4|TRBD1
CASTRDSFNEKLFF
TGTGCCAGCACCCGGGACAGTTTTAATGAAAAACTGTTTTTT
>NA|TRBV5-1|TRBJ1-1|TRBD1
CASSPQGLNTEAFF
TGCGCCAGCAGCCCACAGGGGTTGAACACTGAAGCTTTCTTT
>NA|TRBV7-2|TRBJ1-1|NA
CASIPVGGRTEAFF
TGTGCCAGCATCCCCGTAGGGGGACGGACTGAAGCTTTCTTT
>NA|TRBV5-1|TRBJ1-1|TRBD1
CASSMEGATTEAFF
TGCGCCAGCAGCATGGAGGGGGCAACTACTGAAGCTTTCTTT
>once|TRBV18|TRBJ1-5|TRBD1
CASSPGQGHQPQHF
TGTGCCAGCTCACCCGGACAGGGACATCAGCCCCAGCATTTT
>NA|TRBV19|TRBJ1-3|NA
CASSVQQGPLSGNTIYF
TGTGCCAGTAGTGTTCAACAGGGACCTCTCTCTGGAAACACCATATATTTT
>NA|TRBV5-1|TRBJ2-7|TRBD1
CASRLDRDEQYF
TGCGCCAGCCGCTTAGACAGGGACGAGCAGTACTTC
>NA|TRBV7-9|TRBJ1-5|TRBD1
CASSRTGADQPQHF
TGTGCCAGCAGCCGCACAGGGGCTGATCAGCCCCAGCATTTT
>NA|TRBV18|TRBJ1-1|NA
CASSRSTGNTEAFF
TGTGCCAGCTCACGGTCGACAGGGAACACTGAAGCTTTCTTT
>few|TRBV28|TRBJ2-7|NA
CASSLDFVGGYF
TGTGCCAGCAGTTTAGATTTTGTTGGCGGATACTTC
>NA|TRBV10-3|TRBJ1-2|TRBD1
CAISEDRGSGYTF
TGTGCCATCAGTGAGGACAGGGGAAGTGGCTACACCTTC
>many|TRBV29-1|TRBJ2-7|TRBD1
CSVDTGAPYEQYF
TGCAGCGTTGATACAGGGGCTCCCTACGAGCAGTACTTC
>NA|TRBV5-1|TRBJ2-7|TRBD1
CASSLAGLGGVTGGKYEQYF
TGCGCCAGCAGCTTGGCGGGTCTTGGCGGCGTGACAGGGGGAAAGTACGAGCAGTACTTC
>few|TRBV7-6|TRBJ2-1|TRBD2
CASSPWTSDGEQFF
TGTGCCAGCAGCCCTTGGACTAGCGACGGGGAGCAGTTCTTC
>NA|TRBV6-4|TRBJ1-1|TRBD1
CASSRQGGTEAFF
TGTGCCAGCAGCCGACAGGGAGGCACTGAAGCTTTCTTT
>NA|TRBV6-2/TRBV6-3|TRBJ2-7|NA
CASSSPRTAYEQYF
TGTGCCAGCAGTTCTCCACGAACAGCCTACGAGCAGTACTTC
>NA|TRBV25-1|TRBJ1-5|NA
CASQDRTNQPQHF
TGTGCCAGCCAAGACAGGACGAATCAGCCCCAGCATTTT
>NA|TRBV7-9|TRBJ2-4|NA
CASSTEISATVQYF
TGTGCCAGCAGCACGGAAATAAGCGCGACGGTTCAGTACTTC
>NA|TRBV27|TRBJ1-1|TRBD1
CASRYRGFAEAFF
TGTGCCAGCAGATACAGGGGATTCGCTGAAGCTTTCTTT
>NA|TRBV5-1|TRBJ2-5|NA
CASSLAVGHAGETQYF
TGCGCCAGCAGCTTGGCGGTCGGACACGCCGGGGAGACCCAGTACTTC
>NA|TRBV28|TRBJ1-2|TRBD1
CASKGQDGNYGYTF
TGTGCCAGCAAGGGACAGGACGGAAACTATGGCTACACCTTC
>NA|TRBV28|TRBJ1-6|TRBD1
CATRDSRNSPLHF
TGTGCCACCCGGGACAGCAGGAATTCACCCCTCCACTTT
>NA|TRBV11-2|TRBJ2-1|TRBD2
CASSLDSFGNSGRAPNEQFF
TGTGCCAGCAGCTTAGATAGCTTCGGAAATAGCGGGAGGGCCCCCAATGAGCAGTTCTTC